The next 10 T cell receptor beta chains were all read from a single sample in a study of T cells expressing NK-cell markers. TCRdb reanalyzed the 5' RACE reads, giving one entry per CDR3 protein sequence and no DNA. This sample carries 550,000 to 600,000 distinct CDR3 sequences, with 3% to 4.5% going to the ten biggest clones. Sequencing was performed on blood T cells: a sorted CD56 or NKG2C T cell subset, CD4+ or CD8+ T cells, or bulk PBMC T cells (not recorded which). These receptors originate from a man between 18 and 29 years old in good health.

The rearrangement joins TRBV20-1 to TRBJ2-2; with no DNA, the TCRdb D assignment of TRBD1 cannot be verified. This CDR3 contains 14 residues. From germline, CDR1 is DFQATT and CDR2 SNEGSKA (reference sequence). CDR3 in amino acids: CSADTGGSTGELFF.

V and J are TRBV21-1 and TRBJ2-1. TRBV21-1 is deemed a pseudogene. This CDR3 spans 18 amino acids. CDR3 in amino acids: CASSKALSNFPLADEQFF.

The chain recombines TRBV6-2 or TRBV6-3 with TRBJ2-1; TCRdb calls TRBD1, which cannot be checked without DNA. Looked up from germline, CDR1 is MNHEY and CDR2 is SVGEGT. The length of the CDR3 is 20 residues. CDR3 loop: CASSYPPGQGTSGARRRQFF.

The chain joins TRBV5-1 to TRBJ1-6. The CDR3 spans 13 residues. CDR1 SGHRS and CDR2 YFSETQ come from the germline V gene. The CDR3 protein is CASSLVENSPLHF.

The J gene is TRBJ1-2, the V gene TRBV25-1. Germline loops: CDR1 MGHDK, CDR2 SYGVNS. CDR3 size: 16 residues. This CDR3 reads CASSDPGLRTNYGYTF.

The rearrangement links TRBV27 to TRBJ2-2; with no DNA, the TCRdb D assignment of TRBD2 cannot be verified. Germline V gene sequence: CDR1 MNHEY, CDR2 SMNVEV (reference sequence). The CDR3 runs 18 residues. CDR3 loop: CASSLTGLAGIITGELFF.

The chain uses TRBV6-2 or TRBV6-3 and TRBJ2-3; the D call from TCRdb, TRBD1, cannot be confirmed without DNA. Looked up from germline, CDR1 is MNHEY and CDR2 is SVGEGT. The length of the CDR3 is 15 residues. CDR3: CAGGTGQPSTDTQYF.

The J gene is TRBJ2-3, the V gene TRBV10-3; without DNA, the TCRdb call of TRBD2 cannot be checked. Germline V CDR1 and CDR2: ENHRY, SYGVKD. The CDR3 covers 19 residues. The CDR3 loop is CAISESRTSGRTDTDTQYF.

The V and J genes are TRBV20-1 and TRBJ1-5; no DNA is available, so the TRBD1 call from TCRdb remains unchecked. The CDR3 is made up of 17 amino acids. The germline V gene encodes CDR1 DFQATT and CDR2 SNEGSKA (reference sequence). CDR3 in amino acids: CSATRQMTLTSNQPQHF.

The CDR3: CASSVTSSSYNEQFF. V is TRBV19 and J is TRBJ2-1. The CDR3 has 15 amino acids. Germline-derived CDR1 and CDR2 are LNHDA and SQIVND (reference sequence).